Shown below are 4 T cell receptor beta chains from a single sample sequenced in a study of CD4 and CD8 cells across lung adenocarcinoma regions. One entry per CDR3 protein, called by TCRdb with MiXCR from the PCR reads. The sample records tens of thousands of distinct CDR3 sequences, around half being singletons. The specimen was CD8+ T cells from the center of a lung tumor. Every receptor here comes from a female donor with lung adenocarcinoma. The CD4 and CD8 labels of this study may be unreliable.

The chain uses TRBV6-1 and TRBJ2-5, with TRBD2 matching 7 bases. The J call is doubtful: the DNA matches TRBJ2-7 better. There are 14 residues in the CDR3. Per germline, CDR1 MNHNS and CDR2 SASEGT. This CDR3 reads CASRQLGEGYEQYF. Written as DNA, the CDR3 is TGTGCCAGCAGGCAATTGGGGGAGGGCTACGAGCAGTACTTC.

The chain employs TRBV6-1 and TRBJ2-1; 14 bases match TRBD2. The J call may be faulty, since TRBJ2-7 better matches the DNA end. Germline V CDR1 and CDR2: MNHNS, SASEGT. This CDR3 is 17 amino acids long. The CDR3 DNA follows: TGTGCCAGCATCGGACTAGCGGGGGGTGTGGGGCGAAATGCGCAGTACTTC. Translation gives CASIGLAGGVGRNAQYF.

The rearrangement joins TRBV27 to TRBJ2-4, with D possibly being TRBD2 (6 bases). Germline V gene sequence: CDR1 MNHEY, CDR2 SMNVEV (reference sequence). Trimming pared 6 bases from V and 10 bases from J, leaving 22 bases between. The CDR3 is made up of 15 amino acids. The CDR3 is CASSSGVGVKDIQYF. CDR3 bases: TGTGCCAGCAGCTCGGGGGTGGGAGTCAAAGATATTCAGTACTTC.

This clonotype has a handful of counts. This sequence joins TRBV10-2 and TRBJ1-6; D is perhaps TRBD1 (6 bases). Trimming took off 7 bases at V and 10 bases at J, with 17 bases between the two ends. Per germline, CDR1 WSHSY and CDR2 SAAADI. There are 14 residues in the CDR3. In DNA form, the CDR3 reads TGCGCCAGCAAACTCACAGGGTCGGGGTCACCCCTCCACTTT. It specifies CASKLTGSGSPLHF.